The 9 T cell receptor beta chains below come from one sample, sequenced in a study of blood T cell repertoires in COVID-19. Some clones are missing from TCRdb's copy, which holds only in-frame ones; the method was immunoSEQ multiplex PCR. The table shows roughly 140,000 clones, with around 89% occurring only once. Source material: peripheral blood. These receptors all come from a woman in her sixties with active COVID-19.

This chain joins TRBV29-1 and TRBJ2-1; 9 nucleotides line up with TRBD1. Germline V gene sequence: CDR1 SQVTM, CDR2 ANQGSEA. This CDR3 has 13 residues. V dropped 5 bases and J dropped 7; count of bases not matched to a gene: 6. The CDR3 reads CSVRPDRGNEQFF. CDR3 bases: TGCAGCGTTCGTCCGGACAGGGGAAATGAGCAGTTCTTC.

J is TRBJ2-1 and V is TRBV30, with TRBD2 matching over 9 bases. CDR1 and CDR2 (germline): GTSNPN, SVGIG (reference sequence). CDR3 size: 16 residues. J was trimmed by 5 bases and V by 2 bases; bases with no gene match: 10. The CDR3 sequence is CAWSSAGGGQNNEQFF. CDR3 DNA sequence: TGTGCCTGGAGTTCTGCGGGAGGGGGCCAGAACAATGAGCAGTTCTTC. The full variable domain, its missing parts supplied by reference TRBV30 and TRBJ2-1, is SQTIHQWPATLVQPVGSPLSLECTVEGTSNPNLYWYRQAAGRGLQLLFYSVGIGQISSEVPQNLSASRPQDRQFILSSKKLLLSDSGFYLCAWSSAGGGQNNEQFFGPGTRLTVL.

This clone has just one count. The genes are TRBV7-3 and TRBJ2-1, with D possibly matching TRBD2 (5 bases). Trimming removed 4 bases at V and 0 bases at J, with 13 bases between. The CDR3 runs to 16 residues. CDR1 is SGHTA, CDR2 FQGTGA, per germline. DNA for the CDR3: TGTGCCAGCAGCTCCGAGCGGTACCTCTCCTACAATGAGCAGTTCTTC. Encoded protein: CASSSERYLSYNEQFF.

The rearrangement uses TRBV4-3 and TRBJ2-5; D is perhaps TRBD1 (5 bases). The germline CDR1 and CDR2 sequences are LGHNA and YSLEER. Trimming stripped 0 bases from V and 5 bases from J, with 19 bases between. This CDR3 contains 17 residues. Here the CDR3 DNA reads TGCGCCAGCAGCCAAGATAGGGGCGGAACATCTGCGGAGACCCAGTACTTC. This gives the protein CASSQDRGGTSAETQYF.

As to this clone: The junction shows a germline mismatch at one end, possibly a read error. The rearrangement uses TRBV28 and TRBJ1-3; tentatively, D is TRBD1 (5 bases). The CDR3 consists of 16 residues. CDR1 and CDR2 from the germline V gene are MDHEN and SYDVKM. The CDR3 is CASSSHLQASGSTIYF. In DNA form, the CDR3 reads TGTGCCAGCAGTTCCCACTTACAGGCCTCTGGAAGCACCATATATTTT.

This chain joins TRBV9 and TRBJ2-7; 7 positions match TRBD2. The trim removed 0 bases at V and 4 bases at J, leaving 4 bases unmatched. This CDR3 comprises 14 residues. Germline V gives CDR1 SGDLS, CDR2 YYNGEE. CDR3 sequence: CASSVGSGFYEQYF. The CDR3 region has the DNA TGTGCCAGCAGCGTAGGTAGCGGGTTTTACGAGCAGTACTTC.

The chain is built from TRBV19 and TRBJ2-1; 14 nucleotides line up with TRBD2. This CDR3 contains 16 residues. The J segment lost 7 bases and the V segment lost 6 bases, leaving 8 bases of the junction unmatched. The germline V gene has CDR1 LNHDA and CDR2 SQIVND (reference sequence). CDR3 in amino acids: CASSPRGTSGRNEQFF. The CDR3 nucleotides read TGTGCCAGTAGCCCCCGCGGGACTAGCGGGAGAAATGAGCAGTTCTTC.

The rearrangement uses TRBV2 and TRBJ2-1, with 12 bases aligning to TRBD2. The CDR3 consists of 16 residues. The V gene's germline CDR1 is SNHLY and CDR2 FYNNEI. The trim removed 7 bases at V and 11 bases at J, leaving 15 bases unmatched. CDR3 amino acids: CASKSQSGTSGPQQFF. The DNA of the CDR3 is TGTGCCAGCAAGTCCCAAAGCGGGACTAGCGGGCCTCAGCAGTTCTTC.

The chain carries TRBV14 and TRBJ2-5, with 10 bases aligning to TRBD2. Germline assignment: CDR1 SGHDN and CDR2 FVKESK. CDR3 length: 17 amino acids. J was trimmed by 5 bases and V by 1 base; bases with no gene match: 10. The CDR3 DNA sequence: TGTGCCAGCAGCCAAGGTCGGCTAGCGGGAGTTGGTGAGACCCAGTACTTC. It yields the protein CASSQGRLAGVGETQYF.